The 23 T cell receptor beta chains below were found in one sample sequenced in a study of CD4+ T cells in melanoma. Using immunoSEQ multiplex PCR, the repertoire was profiled, and TCRdb retains in-frame clones only, with some absent. The data show around 130,000 clones, roughly 91% seen once. These receptors all come from a human donor with melanoma.

This chain uses TRBV29-1 with TRBJ2-6; tentatively, D is TRBD1 (5 bases). V was cut by 0 bases and J by 0 bases, with 9 bases left in between. The CDR3 loop spans 16 amino acids. CDR1 is SQVTM and CDR2 is ANQGSEA in the germline V gene. The CDR3 protein is CSVEDGHYSGANVLTF. Written as DNA, the CDR3 is TGCAGCGTTGAAGATGGACATTACTCTGGGGCCAACGTCCTGACTTTC.

The gene calls are TRBV29-1 and TRBJ1-2; 8 bases are a match to TRBD1. CDR1 and CDR2 (germline): SQVTM, ANQGSEA. The length of the CDR3 is 14 residues. The J segment lost 4 bases and the V segment lost 3 bases, leaving 7 bases of the junction unmatched. Written as DNA, the CDR3 is TGCAGCGTTGACGTAACAGGGGGTGGCTATGGCTACACCTTC. Amino acids: CSVDVTGGGYGYTF.

For the CDR3, the DNA is TGTGCCAGCAGCTATGGCGGGGGCACAGATACGCAGTATTTT. It codes for CASSYGGGTDTQYF. J is TRBJ2-3 and V is TRBV7-6; D might be TRBD2 (6 bases). The CDR3 length is 14 residues. Trimming took 4 bases from V and 1 from J, leaving 9 bases between them. Germline CDR1 reads SGHVS; CDR2 reads FNYEAQ.

The chain links TRBV27 to TRBJ2-5; TRBD1 aligns across 8 bases. CDR1 and CDR2 (germline): MNHEY, SMNVEV (reference sequence). The V segment lost 8 bases and the J segment 4 bases; nucleotides outside the gene matches: 6. There are 13 residues in the CDR3. CDR3 in amino acids: CASGQGHGETQYF. The CDR3 nucleotides are TGTGCCAGCGGACAGGGTCATGGAGAGACCCAGTACTTC.

This sequence joins TRBV9 and TRBJ2-3, with D possibly TRBD2 on 6 matching bases. Per the germline V gene, CDR1 is SGDLS and CDR2 is YYNGEE. This CDR3 region has 16 residues. Trimming took off 0 bases at V and 2 bases at J, with 13 bases between the two ends. The CDR3 is CASSVVGLGLTDTQYF. CDR3 nucleotide sequence: TGTGCCAGCAGCGTAGTGGGACTCGGGCTCACAGATACGCAGTATTTT.

The rearrangement links TRBV27 to TRBJ1-6; tentative D call: TRBD1 (6 bases). V was trimmed by 5 bases and J by 9 bases, leaving 11 bases between them. Germline CDR1 and CDR2: MNHEY and SMNVEV (reference sequence). CDR3 size: 13 residues. Here the CDR3 reads CASSPGGISPLHF. CDR3 nucleotides: TGTGCCAGCAGTCCCGGGGGCATTTCACCCCTCCACTTT.

J is TRBJ1-2 and V is TRBV6-1, with D perhaps matching TRBD1 (5 bases). The CDR3 loop spans 12 amino acids. Germline loops: CDR1 MNHNS, CDR2 SASEGT. V was clipped by 2 bases and J by 8 bases, with 9 bases between them. CDR3 DNA sequence: TGTGCCAGCAGTGAACAGGGTGGAGGCTACACCTTC. Amino acids: CASSEQGGGYTF.

The genes are TRBV10-2 and TRBJ2-5; 8 bases line up with TRBD2. Germline V lookup: CDR1 WSHSY, CDR2 SAAADI. J gave up 2 bases and V 6 bases, and 5 bases lay outside the gene matches. This CDR3 is 14 amino acids long. The DNA of the CDR3 is TGCGCCAGCAGCCGCGGGGGGACACAAGAGACCCAGTACTTC. It codes for CASSRGGTQETQYF.

The rearrangement links TRBV19 to TRBJ2-1, with TRBD2 matching 9 bases. CDR1 is LNHDA and CDR2 is SQIVND in the germline V gene (reference sequence). There are 17 residues in the CDR3. V lost 1 base, J lost 4 bases, and 8 bases stayed unmatched. CDR3 amino acids: CASSIGASGATYNEQFF. CDR3 DNA sequence: TGTGCCAGTAGTATAGGGGCTAGCGGGGCCACATACAATGAGCAGTTCTTC.

This chain connects TRBV10-3 to TRBJ2-3, with 7 bases identical to TRBD1. V shed 6 bases and J 0 bases; nucleotides not matched to a gene: 6. The CDR3 length is 15 residues. Germline CDR1 reads ENHRY; CDR2 reads SYGVKD. In DNA, the CDR3 is TGTGCCATCAGCATTGACAGGGCTAGCACAGATACGCAGTATTTT. It is translated as CAISIDRASTDTQYF.

The chain links TRBV18 to TRBJ1-1; D is uncertain. The CDR3 spans 13 residues. With 4 bases removed from V and 1 base from J, the gap between germline ends came to 7 bases. CDR1 KGHSH and CDR2 LQKENI come from the germline V gene. DNA of the CDR3: TGTGCCAGCTCACAAGACGGGAACACTGAAGCTTTCTTT. This sequence encodes CASSQDGNTEAFF. Full variable domain (outside the CDR3, taken from reference TRBV18 and TRBJ1-1): NAGVMQNPRHLVRRRGQEARLRCSPMKGHSHVYWYRQLPEEGLKFMVYLQKENIIDESGMPKERFSAEFPKEGPSILRIQQVVRGDSAAYFCASSQDGNTEAFFGQGTRLTVV.

The V call is TRBV7-9, the J call TRBJ2-7, with D uncertain. The CDR3 has 14 amino acids. Trimming took 3 bases from V and 0 from J, leaving 9 bases between them. The germline CDR1 and CDR2 sequences are SEHNR and FQNEAQ (reference sequence). This CDR3 reads CASSFNLLSYEQYF. For the CDR3, the DNA is TGTGCCAGCAGCTTTAATCTCCTCTCCTACGAGCAGTACTTC.

The gene calls are TRBV5-3 and TRBJ2-1, with TRBD2 matching over 7 bases. TRBV5-3 is assigned to the ORF class and has an uncertain function. The CDR3 is made up of 13 amino acids. The trim removed 5 bases at V and 10 bases at J, leaving 9 bases unmatched. The DNA of the CDR3 is TGTGCCAGAAGGGGACCAGGGAGGGACGAGCAGTTCTTC. Translated: CARRGPGRDEQFF.

The V and J genes are TRBV6-1 and TRBJ1-4; TRBD1 is a possible D gene (5 bases). This CDR3 is 15 amino acids long. CDR1 and CDR2 (germline): MNHNS, SASEGT. Trimming took off 6 bases at V and 4 bases at J, with 15 bases between the two ends. CDR3 bases: TGTGCCAGCAGATCCGGGGGGTCTGGTAATGAAAAACTGTTTTTT. It codes for CASRSGGSGNEKLFF.

This clone has just one count. This chain joins TRBV7-6 and TRBJ2-5; D remains unclear. CDR3 length: 15 residues. Germline V lookup: CDR1 SGHVS, CDR2 FNYEAQ. The V end was cut by 5 bases, the J end by 1 base, with 14 bases between. The CDR3 bases are TGTGCCAGCAGCCAAGACAACGGCGCCCAAGAGACCCAGTACTTC. This encodes CASSQDNGAQETQYF.

CDR3 DNA: TGTGCCAGCAGGGGGGTGTGGAACACCGGGGAGCTGTTTTTT. It encodes CASRGVWNTGELFF. This sequence joins TRBV27 and TRBJ2-2; D may be TRBD1 or TRBD2 (5 bases each). The CDR3 runs to 14 residues. Trimming shortened V by 6 bases and J by 1 base, and 9 bases separated the two germline ends. CDR1 and CDR2 from the germline V gene are MNHEY and SMNVEV (reference sequence).

This clone was observed a few times. This sequence joins TRBV30 and TRBJ2-7; no firm D call. Germline values: CDR1 GTSNPN, CDR2 SVGIG (reference sequence). The CDR3 is 11 amino acids. V lost 3 bases to trimming and J lost 5 bases, with 8 bases between them. This chain's CDR3 is CAWRRGHEQYF. Here the CDR3 DNA reads TGTGCCTGGAGACGAGGCCACGAGCAGTACTTC.

The rearrangement links TRBV18 to TRBJ2-3; no clear D gene. Trimming took 5 bases from V and 4 from J, leaving 10 bases between them. CDR1 is KGHSH and CDR2 is LQKENI in the germline V gene. CDR3 length: 13 amino acids. Here the CDR3 reads CASSNTTADTQYF. The CDR3 bases are TGTGCCAGCTCAAACACAACCGCAGATACGCAGTATTTT.

The V gene is TRBV6-5, the J gene TRBJ1-1; D is undetermined. From germline, CDR1 is MNHEY and CDR2 SVGAGI. CDR3 size: 16 residues. The V and J ends lost 2 bases and 1 base respectively, with 14 bases between them. DNA for the CDR3: TGTGCCAGCAGTTACGCCGCGTGGGCGGGGAACACTGAAGCTTTCTTT. It translates to CASSYAAWAGNTEAFF.

The rearrangement joins TRBV14 to TRBJ1-1; tentatively, D is TRBD1 (5 bases). Per the germline V gene, CDR1 is SGHDN and CDR2 is FVKESK. This CDR3 has 13 residues. V dropped 8 bases and J dropped 6 bases, with 16 bases sitting between them. The DNA for the CDR3 is TGTGCCAGCGGATGGGGCGGGCGCGCTGAAGCTTTCTTT. As protein: CASGWGGRAEAFF. Full variable domain (outside the CDR3, taken from reference TRBV14 and TRBJ1-1): EAGVTQFPSHSVIEKGQTVTLRCDPISGHDNLYWYRRVMGKEIKFLLHFVKESKQDESGMPNNRFLAERTGGTYSTLKVQPAELEDSGVYFCASGWGGRAEAFFGQGTRLTVV.

The rearrangement uses TRBV11-2 and TRBJ2-5; TRBD2 agrees at 8 bases. With V trimmed by 5 bases and J by 5 bases, 10 bases remained unmatched. This CDR3 region has 15 residues. Looked up from germline, CDR1 is SGHAT and CDR2 is FQNNGV. The CDR3 nucleotides read TGTGCCAGCAGCCCAGGACGGGGGGGCCGGGAGACCCAGTACTTC. It translates to CASSPGRGGRETQYF.

This chain joins TRBV2 and TRBJ2-5; unclear D gene. Germline assignment: CDR1 SNHLY and CDR2 FYNNEI. The CDR3 runs 15 residues. The V end was cut by 0 bases, the J end by 3 bases, with 11 bases between. The CDR3 sequence: CASSEATGREETQYF. Written as DNA, the CDR3 is TGTGCCAGCAGTGAAGCAACCGGCCGTGAAGAGACCCAGTACTTC.

The chain has TRBV30 and TRBJ1-2; maybe TRBD1 (6 bases). CDR3 length: 15 amino acids. V lost 4 bases and J lost 1, with 16 bases in between. CDR1 is GTSNPN and CDR2 is SVGIG in the germline V gene (reference sequence). The DNA for the CDR3 is TGTGCCTGGACTATACAGGGTGCGCGTAACTATGGCTACACCTTC. Translated: CAWTIQGARNYGYTF.